This T cell receptor beta chain was observed in a study of T cell responses to AZD1222 COVID-19 vaccine. Overall study results and limits: Spike was spanned by vaccine-associated CD4 TCRs, which were dominant at 160-218 and 743-854.

Sequenced by immunoSEQ multiplex PCR; TCRdb stores in-frame clones only, minus some. Among about 160,000 clones listed, about 90% were seen once. V gave up 4 bases and J gave up 6 bases, with 9 bases separating them. The CDR3 has 12 residues. Germline V lookup: CDR1 LNHDA, CDR2 SQIVND (reference sequence). As concerns this clone: Its antigen is not identified.

The chain is built from TRBV19 and TRBJ1-2; no clear D gene. This clonotype originated in an adult in good health. Sequences were derived from peripheral blood, sampled on day 0 of AZD1222 vaccination. This CDR3 reads CASSTPADGYTF. The CDR3 nucleotides read TGTGCCAGTAGTACACCGGCGGATGGCTACACCTTC.